A single sample is the source of the 20 T cell receptor beta chains below, sequenced in a study of blood T cell repertoires in COVID-19. Data came from immunoSEQ multiplex PCR; TCRdb stores just in-frame clones and leaves some out. This table has about 56,000 clones, about 90% appearing once. Sequenced material: peripheral blood. The receptors here all came from a human donor in a cohort sampled during active COVID-19.

This clone has a single count. CDR3: CAWSAQSDTQYF. CDR3 nucleotides: TGTGCCTGGAGTGCCCAGTCAGATACGCAGTATTTT. The chain recombines TRBV30 with TRBJ2-3; D unclear. Between the trimmed V and J ends, which lost 1 base and 4 bases, there was a span of 6 bases. CDR3 length equals 12 residues. Germline lookup yields CDR1 GTSNPN and CDR2 SVGIG (reference sequence). The variable domain in full, with the rest retrieved from reference TRBV30 and TRBJ2-3, is SQTIHQWPATLVQPVGSPLSLECTVEGTSNPNLYWYRQAAGRGLQLLFYSVGIGQISSEVPQNLSASRPQDRQFILSSKKLLLSDSGFYLCAWSAQSDTQYFGPGTRLTVL.

The chain has TRBV7-2 and TRBJ2-3, with 12 bases identical to TRBD2. The CDR3 has 18 amino acids. Germline V gene data show CDR1 as SGHTA and CDR2 as FQGNSA. J gave up 4 bases and V 1 base, and 9 bases lay outside the gene matches. The CDR3 loop is CASSLGSSGGAWADTQYF. DNA for the CDR3: TGTGCCAGCAGCTTAGGGTCTAGCGGGGGGGCCTGGGCAGATACGCAGTATTTT.

The chain uses TRBV2 and TRBJ1-2, with D hard to call. This CDR3 has 15 residues. Per the germline V gene, CDR1 is SNHLY and CDR2 is FYNNEI. V dropped 8 bases and J dropped 2 bases, with 18 bases sitting between them. As DNA, the CDR3 is TGTGCCAGCCTTAAGAAGAGGGATCAGAACTATGGCTACACCTTC. It specifies CASLKKRDQNYGYTF.

The genes are TRBV27 and TRBJ2-3; the D gene is possibly TRBD1 (6 bases). Trimming shortened V by 5 bases and J by 2 bases, and 14 bases separated the two germline ends. From germline, CDR1 is MNHEY and CDR2 SMNVEV (reference sequence). The CDR3 is 15 amino acids. The CDR3 is CASSRGQLYTDTQYF. The CDR3 DNA follows: TGTGCCAGCAGTAGAGGACAGTTATACACAGATACGCAGTATTTT.

J is TRBJ2-7 and V is TRBV6-5, with TRBD1 matching over 9 bases. Germline CDR1 and CDR2: MNHEY and SVGAGI. The V segment lost 6 bases and the J segment 1 base; nucleotides outside the gene matches: 4. This CDR3 is built from 14 residues. CDR3 bases: TGTGCCAGCAGCCCGGGACAGGGTTCCTACGAGCAGTACTTC. Translation gives CASSPGQGSYEQYF.

The rearrangement joins TRBV10-3 to TRBJ2-3; TRBD1 matches at 7 bases. This CDR3 is 14 amino acids long. Per the germline V gene, CDR1 is ENHRY and CDR2 is SYGVKD. J lost 1 base, V lost 8 bases, and 6 bases had no gene match. CDR3 nucleotide sequence: TGTGCCATCGCAACAGGGGAAGGCACAGATACGCAGTATTTT. Translation gives CAIATGEGTDTQYF.

J is TRBJ1-3 and V is TRBV19; D remains ambiguous. This CDR3 comprises 16 residues. Germline V gives CDR1 LNHDA, CDR2 SQIVND (reference sequence). V was trimmed by 0 bases and J by 3 bases, leaving 12 bases between them. The CDR3 sequence is CASSIDSAGVGNTIYF. CDR3 coding DNA: TGTGCCAGTAGTATAGACAGCGCCGGCGTTGGAAACACCATATATTTT.

On this clone: The same CDR3 is also encoded by other DNA sequences in this sample. V is TRBV18 and J is TRBJ1-2, with D possibly matching TRBD1 (6 bases). Per germline, CDR1 KGHSH and CDR2 LQKENI. V lost 3 bases and J 3 bases, leaving 8 bases between the germline ends. CDR3 size: 13 residues. This chain's CDR3 is CASSPDRDYGYTF. The DNA for the CDR3 is TGTGCCAGCTCACCGGACAGAGACTATGGCTACACCTTC.

The genes are TRBV5-1 and TRBJ2-2, with 10 bases aligning to TRBD1. Trimming at V came to 0 bases and at J to 6 bases, leaving 5 bases not matched to a gene. This CDR3 is 16 amino acids long. CDR1 SGHRS and CDR2 YFSETQ come from the germline V gene. CDR3 coding DNA: TGCGCCAGCAGCTTGGGGGACAGGGGCCGGGCCGGGGAGCTGTTTTTT. This codes for CASSLGDRGRAGELFF.

The chain combines TRBV5-1 with TRBJ1-2; TRBD1 agrees at 7 bases. Germline trimming cut 4 bases from V and 4 bases from J; bases unmatched to any gene: 13. The CDR3 sequence is 16 residues long. Per the germline V gene, CDR1 is SGHRS and CDR2 is YFSETQ. The chain's CDR3 is CASSPVSPGQIYGYTF. For the CDR3, the DNA is TGCGCCAGCAGCCCCGTGTCCCCGGGACAGATCTATGGCTACACCTTC.

The V gene is TRBV19, the J gene TRBJ2-5; 8 bases map to TRBD1. V shed 5 bases, J shed 5 bases, and the junction held 4 bases outside the gene matches. The CDR3 covers 13 residues. From germline, CDR1 is LNHDA and CDR2 SQIVND (reference sequence). CDR3 DNA: TGTGCCAGTAGTGGACAGGGTTACGAGACCCAGTACTTC. It translates to CASSGQGYETQYF.

The rearrangement joins TRBV6-2 or TRBV6-3 to TRBJ1-1; D remains ambiguous. Between the trimmed V and J ends, which lost 3 bases and 3 bases, there was a span of 11 bases. CDR1 and CDR2 from the germline V gene are MNHEY and SVGEGT. There are 14 residues in the CDR3. As DNA, the CDR3 is TGTGCCAGCAGTTATTTAATTGCGGACACTGAAGCTTTCTTT. Translation: CASSYLIADTEAFF.

V and J are TRBV9 and TRBJ2-1; 10 bases are shared with TRBD1. V was clipped by 2 bases and J by 6 bases; unmatched bases: 2. There are 14 residues in the CDR3. Germline CDR1 and CDR2: SGDLS and YYNGEE. The CDR3 here is CASSVRDRGNEQFF. For the CDR3, the DNA is TGTGCCAGCAGCGTCCGGGACAGGGGCAATGAGCAGTTCTTC.

This chain joins TRBV6-5 and TRBJ2-3; 7 bases line up with TRBD1. The CDR3 runs 14 residues. Germline trimming cut 5 bases from V and 2 bases from J; bases unmatched to any gene: 4. Germline lookup yields CDR1 MNHEY and CDR2 SVGAGI. Here the CDR3 reads CASSTGDVTDTQYF. In DNA, the CDR3 is TGTGCCAGCAGTACAGGGGACGTCACAGATACGCAGTATTTT.

This chain links TRBV18 with TRBJ2-1, with 8 bases lining up with TRBD1. V lost 2 bases, J lost 3 bases, and 3 bases stayed unmatched. This CDR3 is 15 amino acids long. CDR1 and CDR2 from the germline V gene are KGHSH and LQKENI. The CDR3: CASSPWTGNYNEQFF. In DNA form, the CDR3 reads TGTGCCAGCTCACCATGGACAGGGAACTACAATGAGCAGTTCTTC.

The V and J genes are TRBV10-3 and TRBJ1-6; 8 bases line up with TRBD1. Per germline, CDR1 ENHRY and CDR2 SYGVKD. The CDR3 is 15 residues long. V dropped 8 bases and J dropped 5; count of bases not matched to a gene: 8. The CDR3 sequence is CAIQAATGDNSPLHF. DNA for the CDR3: TGTGCCATCCAAGCGGCGACAGGGGATAATTCACCCCTCCACTTT.

The chain has TRBV7-2 and TRBJ1-5; D unclear. The CDR3 contains 15 residues. The germline CDR1 and CDR2 sequences are SGHTA and FQGNSA. V lost 1 base, J lost 7 bases, and 14 bases lay in between. This CDR3 is CASSLGGVGMQPQHF. The CDR3, as DNA: TGTGCCAGCAGCTTAGGAGGTGTCGGGATGCAGCCCCAGCATTTT.

This chain links TRBV5-4 with TRBJ2-5, with a possible D match to TRBD1 (5 bases). The V end was cut by 4 bases, the J end by 5 bases, with 15 bases between. There are 14 residues in the CDR3. CDR1 is SGHNT and CDR2 is YYREEE in the germline V gene (reference sequence). This CDR3 is CASSPTVVVETQYF. CDR3 coding DNA: TGTGCCAGCAGCCCGACAGTGGTGGTGGAGACCCAGTACTTC.

V and J are TRBV4-3 and TRBJ2-2, with 7 bases fitting TRBD2. This CDR3 comprises 15 residues. Germline values: CDR1 LGHNA, CDR2 YSLEER. The J segment lost 7 bases and the V segment lost 5 bases, leaving 10 bases of the junction unmatched. CDR3 bases: TGCGCCAGCAGCTCCGAGGCGGGAGTAGGCGGGGAGCTGTTTTTT. It translates to CASSSEAGVGGELFF.

CDR3 residues: CASSWDQGFSYNEQFF. The CDR3 region has the DNA TGTGCCAGCAGCTGGGATCAGGGGTTCTCCTACAATGAGCAGTTCTTC. V is TRBV5-6 and J is TRBJ2-1; D possibly corresponds to TRBD1 (6 bases). Germline loops: CDR1 SGHDT, CDR2 YYEEEE. The CDR3 is 16 amino acids. V was cut by 3 bases and J by 0 bases, with 13 bases left in between.